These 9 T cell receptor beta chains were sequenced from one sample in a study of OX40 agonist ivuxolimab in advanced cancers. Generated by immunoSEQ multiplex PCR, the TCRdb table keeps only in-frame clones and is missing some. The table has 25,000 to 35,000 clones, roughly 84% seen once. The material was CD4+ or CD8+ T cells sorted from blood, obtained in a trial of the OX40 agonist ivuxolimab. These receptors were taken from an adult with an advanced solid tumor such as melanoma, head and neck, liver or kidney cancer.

The CDR3 loop is CAISVSSGTNTGELFF. The CDR3 nucleotides are TGTGCCATCAGTGTCTCTAGCGGAACGAACACCGGGGAGCTGTTTTTT. This chain uses TRBV10-3 with TRBJ2-2; 7 nucleotides match TRBD2. This CDR3 has 16 residues. CDR1 is ENHRY and CDR2 is SYGVKD in the germline V gene. V was clipped by 4 bases and J by 0 bases; unmatched bases: 5.

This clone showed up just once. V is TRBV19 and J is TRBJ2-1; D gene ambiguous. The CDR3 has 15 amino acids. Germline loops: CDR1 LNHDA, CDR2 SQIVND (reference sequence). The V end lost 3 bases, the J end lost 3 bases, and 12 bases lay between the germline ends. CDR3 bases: TGTGCCAGTAGTATGGGTCCACCGGGCTACAATGAGCAGTTCTTC. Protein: CASSMGPPGYNEQFF.

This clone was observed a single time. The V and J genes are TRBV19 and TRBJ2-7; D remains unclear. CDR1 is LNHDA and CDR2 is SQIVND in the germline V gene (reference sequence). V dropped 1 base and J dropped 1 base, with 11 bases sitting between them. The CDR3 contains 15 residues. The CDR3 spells CASSIVGGPSYEQYF. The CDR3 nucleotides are TGTGCCAGTAGTATAGTAGGTGGTCCGTCCTACGAGCAGTACTTC.

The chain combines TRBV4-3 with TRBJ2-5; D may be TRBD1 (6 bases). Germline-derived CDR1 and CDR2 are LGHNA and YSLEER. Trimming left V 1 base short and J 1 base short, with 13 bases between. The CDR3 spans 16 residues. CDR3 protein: CASSQGLTGSQETQYF. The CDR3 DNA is TGCGCCAGCAGCCAAGGTCTAACAGGGAGCCAAGAGACCCAGTACTTC.

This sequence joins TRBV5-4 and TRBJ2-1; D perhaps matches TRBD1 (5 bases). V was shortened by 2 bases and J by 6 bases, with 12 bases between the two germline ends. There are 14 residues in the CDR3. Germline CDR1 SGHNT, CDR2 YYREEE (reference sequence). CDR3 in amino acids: CASSFMGPRNEQFF. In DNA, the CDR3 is TGTGCCAGCAGCTTTATGGGGCCTCGCAATGAGCAGTTCTTC.

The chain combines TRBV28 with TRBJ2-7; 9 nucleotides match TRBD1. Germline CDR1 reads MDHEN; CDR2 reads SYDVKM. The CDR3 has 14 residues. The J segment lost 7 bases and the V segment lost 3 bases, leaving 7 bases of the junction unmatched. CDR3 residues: CASSFVQGAGEQYF. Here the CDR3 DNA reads TGTGCCAGCAGTTTTGTACAGGGGGCTGGGGAGCAGTACTTC. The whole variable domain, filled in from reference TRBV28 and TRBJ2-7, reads DVKVTQSSRYLVKRTGEKVFLECVQDMDHENMFWYRQDPGLGLRLIYFSYDVKMKEKGDIPEGYSVSREKKERFSLILESASTNQTSMYLCASSFVQGAGEQYFGPGTRLTVT.

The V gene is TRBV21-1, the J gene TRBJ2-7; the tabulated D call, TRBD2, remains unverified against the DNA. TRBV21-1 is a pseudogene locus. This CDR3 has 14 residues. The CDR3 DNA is TGTGCCAGCAGCAGCGACTACTACAGATACGAGCAGTACTTC. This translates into CASSSDYYRYEQYF.

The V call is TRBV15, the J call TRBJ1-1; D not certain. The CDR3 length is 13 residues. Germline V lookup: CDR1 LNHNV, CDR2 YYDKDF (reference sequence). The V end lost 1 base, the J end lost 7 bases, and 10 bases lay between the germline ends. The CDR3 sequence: CATSRVGLDEAFF. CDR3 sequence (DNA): TGTGCCACCAGCAGAGTCGGACTCGATGAAGCTTTCTTT.

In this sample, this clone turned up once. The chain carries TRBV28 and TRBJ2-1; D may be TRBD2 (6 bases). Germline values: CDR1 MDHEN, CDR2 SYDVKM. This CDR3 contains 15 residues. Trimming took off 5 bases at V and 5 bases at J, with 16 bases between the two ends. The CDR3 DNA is TGTGCCAGCAGTAGGGACTCCCTAAAAGACAATGAGCAGTTCTTC. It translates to CASSRDSLKDNEQFF.